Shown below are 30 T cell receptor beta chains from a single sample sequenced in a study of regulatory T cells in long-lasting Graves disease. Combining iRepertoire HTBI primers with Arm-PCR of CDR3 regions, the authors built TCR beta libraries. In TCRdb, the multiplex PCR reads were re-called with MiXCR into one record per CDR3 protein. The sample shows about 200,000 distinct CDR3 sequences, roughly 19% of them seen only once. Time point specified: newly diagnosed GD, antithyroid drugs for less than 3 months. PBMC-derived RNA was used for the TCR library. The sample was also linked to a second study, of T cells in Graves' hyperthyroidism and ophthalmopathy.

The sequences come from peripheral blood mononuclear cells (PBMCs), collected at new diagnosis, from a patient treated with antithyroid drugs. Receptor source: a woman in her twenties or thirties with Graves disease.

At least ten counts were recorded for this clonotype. DNA of the CDR3: TGTGCCAGCAGGCAAGGAGGGTATGGCTACACCTTC. Amino acid sequence: CASRQGGYGYTF. The V gene is TRBV28, the J gene TRBJ1-2; no clear D. The length of the CDR3 is 12 residues. V lost 6 bases and J 5 bases, leaving 10 bases between the germline ends. Looked up from germline, CDR1 is MDHEN and CDR2 is SYDVKM.

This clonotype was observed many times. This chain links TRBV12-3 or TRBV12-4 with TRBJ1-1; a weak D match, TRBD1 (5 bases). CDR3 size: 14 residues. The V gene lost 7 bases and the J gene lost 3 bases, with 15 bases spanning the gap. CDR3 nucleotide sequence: TGTGCCAGCACCTACCGGGACCGCCACACTGAAGCTTTCTTT. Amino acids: CASTYRDRHTEAFF.

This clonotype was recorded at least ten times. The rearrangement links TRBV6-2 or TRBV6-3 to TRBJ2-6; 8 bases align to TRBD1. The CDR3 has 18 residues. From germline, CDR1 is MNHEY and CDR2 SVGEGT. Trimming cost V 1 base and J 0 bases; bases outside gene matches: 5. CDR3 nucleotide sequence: TGTGCCAGCAGTTACTTTTCCGGGACAGGCTCTGGGGCCAACGTCCTGACTTTC. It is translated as CASSYFSGTGSGANVLTF.

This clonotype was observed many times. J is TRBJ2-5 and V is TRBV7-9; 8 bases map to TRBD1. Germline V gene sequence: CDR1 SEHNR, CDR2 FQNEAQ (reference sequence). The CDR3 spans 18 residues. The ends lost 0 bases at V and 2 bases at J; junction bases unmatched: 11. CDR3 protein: CASSLAYRGQEEQETQYF. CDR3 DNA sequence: TGTGCCAGCAGCTTAGCCTATCGGGGACAGGAAGAGCAAGAGACCCAGTACTTC.

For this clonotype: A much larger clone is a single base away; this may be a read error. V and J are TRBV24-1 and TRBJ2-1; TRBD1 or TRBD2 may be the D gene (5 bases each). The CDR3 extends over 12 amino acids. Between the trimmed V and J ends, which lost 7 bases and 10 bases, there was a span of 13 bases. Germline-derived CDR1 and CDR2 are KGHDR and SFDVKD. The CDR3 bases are TGTGCCACCAGGACGGGGCTCTACGAGCAGTTCTTC. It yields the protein CATRTGLYEQFF.

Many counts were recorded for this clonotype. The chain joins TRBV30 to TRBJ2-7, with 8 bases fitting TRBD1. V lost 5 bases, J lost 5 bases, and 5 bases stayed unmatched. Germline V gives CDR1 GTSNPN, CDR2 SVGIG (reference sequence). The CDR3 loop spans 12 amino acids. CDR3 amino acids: CAWGTGVHEQYF. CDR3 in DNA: TGTGCCTGGGGGACAGGAGTCCACGAGCAGTACTTC.

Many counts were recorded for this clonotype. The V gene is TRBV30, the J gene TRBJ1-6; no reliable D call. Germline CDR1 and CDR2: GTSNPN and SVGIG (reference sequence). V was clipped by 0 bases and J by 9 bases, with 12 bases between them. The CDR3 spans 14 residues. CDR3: CAWSVSASTSPLHF. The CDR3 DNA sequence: TGTGCCTGGAGTGTTAGTGCCTCCACTTCACCCCTCCACTTT.

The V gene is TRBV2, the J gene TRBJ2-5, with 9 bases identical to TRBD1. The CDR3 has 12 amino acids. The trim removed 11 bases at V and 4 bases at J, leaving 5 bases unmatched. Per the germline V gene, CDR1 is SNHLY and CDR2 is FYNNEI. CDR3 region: CARDRDGETQYF. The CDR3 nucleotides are TGTGCCCGGGACAGGGACGGAGAGACCCAGTACTTC.

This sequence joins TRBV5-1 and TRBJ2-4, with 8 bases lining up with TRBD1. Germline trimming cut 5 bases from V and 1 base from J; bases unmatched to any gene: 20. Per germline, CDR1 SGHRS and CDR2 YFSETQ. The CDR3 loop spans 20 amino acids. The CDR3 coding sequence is TGCGCCAGCAGTTACATTACCGGGACAGGCTATGTAGGGGCCAAAAACATTCAGTACTTC. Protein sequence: CASSYITGTGYVGAKNIQYF.

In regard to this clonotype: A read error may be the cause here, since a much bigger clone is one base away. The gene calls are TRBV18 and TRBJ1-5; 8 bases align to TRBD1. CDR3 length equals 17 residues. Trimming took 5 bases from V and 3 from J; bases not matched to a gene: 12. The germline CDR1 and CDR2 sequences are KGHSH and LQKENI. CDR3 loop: CASSSTPTGVYNQPQHF. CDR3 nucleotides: TGTGCCAGCTCATCAACGCCGACAGGGGTTTACAATCAGCCCCAGCATTTT.

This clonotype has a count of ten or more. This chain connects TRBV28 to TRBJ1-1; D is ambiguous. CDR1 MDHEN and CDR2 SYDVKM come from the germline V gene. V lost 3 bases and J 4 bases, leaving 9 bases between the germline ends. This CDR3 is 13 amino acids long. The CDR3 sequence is CASSFLGSTEAFF. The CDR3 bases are TGTGCCAGCAGTTTCCTGGGGAGCACTGAAGCTTTCTTT.

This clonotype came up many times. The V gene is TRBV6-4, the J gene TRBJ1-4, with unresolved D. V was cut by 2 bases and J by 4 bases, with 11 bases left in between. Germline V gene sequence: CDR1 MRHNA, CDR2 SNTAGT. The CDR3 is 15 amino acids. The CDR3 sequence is CASSDSRVGNEKLFF. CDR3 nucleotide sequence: TGTGCCAGCAGTGACAGCCGCGTTGGTAATGAAAAACTGTTTTTT.

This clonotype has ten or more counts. CDR3 bases: TGCAGTGCTAGGTTGGGCACCGCGGAGAACACTGAAGCTTTCTTT. Amino acids: CSARLGTAENTEAFF. The chain recombines TRBV20-1 with TRBJ1-1, with D uncertain. The CDR3 contains 15 residues. Germline-derived CDR1 and CDR2 are DFQATT and SNEGSKA (reference sequence). Trimming left V 3 bases short and J 1 base short, with 15 bases between.

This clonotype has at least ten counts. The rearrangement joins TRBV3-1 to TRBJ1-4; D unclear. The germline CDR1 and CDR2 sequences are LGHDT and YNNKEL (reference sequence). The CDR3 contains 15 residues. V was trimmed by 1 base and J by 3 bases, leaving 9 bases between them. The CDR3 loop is CASSQGESPNEKLFF. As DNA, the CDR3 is TGTGCCAGCAGCCAAGGGGAGTCCCCTAATGAAAAACTGTTTTTT.

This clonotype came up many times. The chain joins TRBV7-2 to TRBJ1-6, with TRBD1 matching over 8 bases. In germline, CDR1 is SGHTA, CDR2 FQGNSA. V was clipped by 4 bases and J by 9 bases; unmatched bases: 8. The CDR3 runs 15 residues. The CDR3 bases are TGTGCCAGCAGCTCGAGGGGACAGGAGGCTTCACCCCTCCACTTT. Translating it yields CASSSRGQEASPLHF. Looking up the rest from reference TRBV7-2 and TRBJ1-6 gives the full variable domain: GAGVSQSPSNKVTEKGKDVELRCDPISGHTALYWYRQSLGQGLEFLIYFQGNSAPDKSGLPSDRFSAERTGGSVSTLTIQRTQQEDSAVYLCASSSRGQEASPLHFGNGTRLTVT.

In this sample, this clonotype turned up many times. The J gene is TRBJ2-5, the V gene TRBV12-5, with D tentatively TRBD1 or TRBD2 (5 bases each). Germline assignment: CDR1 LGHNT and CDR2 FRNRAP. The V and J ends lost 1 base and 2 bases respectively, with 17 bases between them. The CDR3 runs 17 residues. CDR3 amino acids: CASGLASGTSGQETQYF. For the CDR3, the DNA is TGTGCTAGTGGTTTGGCTTCCGGGACCTCCGGGCAAGAGACCCAGTACTTC. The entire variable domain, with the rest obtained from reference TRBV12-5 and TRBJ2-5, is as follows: DARVTQTPRHKVTEMGQEVTMRCQPILGHNTVFWYRQTMMQGLELLAYFRNRAPLDDSGMPKDRFSAEMPDATLATLKIQPSEPRDSAVYFCASGLASGTSGQETQYFGPGTRLLVL.

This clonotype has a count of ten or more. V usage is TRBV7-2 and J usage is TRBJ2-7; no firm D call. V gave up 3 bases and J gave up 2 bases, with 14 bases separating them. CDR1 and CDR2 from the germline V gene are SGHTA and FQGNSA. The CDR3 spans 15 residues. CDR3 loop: CASSFGQAPAYEQYF. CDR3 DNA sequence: TGTGCCAGCAGCTTTGGGCAGGCCCCAGCCTACGAGCAGTACTTC.

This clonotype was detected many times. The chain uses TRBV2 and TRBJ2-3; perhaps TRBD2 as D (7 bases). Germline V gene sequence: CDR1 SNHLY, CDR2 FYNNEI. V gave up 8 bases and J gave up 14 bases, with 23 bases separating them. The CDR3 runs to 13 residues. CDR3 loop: CASVFERGGARYF. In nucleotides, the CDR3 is TGTGCCAGCGTGTTTGAGAGGGGGGGGGCTCGGTATTTT.

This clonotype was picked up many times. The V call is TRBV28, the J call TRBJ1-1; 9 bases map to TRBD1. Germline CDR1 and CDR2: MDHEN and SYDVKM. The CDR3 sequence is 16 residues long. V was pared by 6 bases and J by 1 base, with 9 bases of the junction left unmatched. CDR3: CASRWGTGWKNTEAFF. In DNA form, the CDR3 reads TGTGCCAGCAGGTGGGGGACAGGGTGGAAGAACACTGAAGCTTTCTTT.

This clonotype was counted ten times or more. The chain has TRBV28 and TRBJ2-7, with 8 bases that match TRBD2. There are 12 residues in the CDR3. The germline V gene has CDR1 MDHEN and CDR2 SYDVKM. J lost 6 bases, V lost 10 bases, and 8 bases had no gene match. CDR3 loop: CATTGGIVEQYF. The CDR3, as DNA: TGTGCCACCACGGGGGGGATAGTCGAGCAGTACTTC.

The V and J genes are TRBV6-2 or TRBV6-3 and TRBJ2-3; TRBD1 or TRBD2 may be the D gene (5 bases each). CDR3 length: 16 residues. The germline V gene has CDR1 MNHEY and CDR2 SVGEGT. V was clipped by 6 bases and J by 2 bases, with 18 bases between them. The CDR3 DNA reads TGTGCCAGCAGCCTACACACCGGGACGGCCACAGATACGCAGTATTTT. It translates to CASSLHTGTATDTQYF.

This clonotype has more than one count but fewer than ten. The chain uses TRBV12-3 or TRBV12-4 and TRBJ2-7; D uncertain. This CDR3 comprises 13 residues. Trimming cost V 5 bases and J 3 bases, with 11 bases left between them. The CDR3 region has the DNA TGTGCCAGCAGTCTCCGAAAGATCTACGAGCAGTACTTC. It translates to CASSLRKIYEQYF.

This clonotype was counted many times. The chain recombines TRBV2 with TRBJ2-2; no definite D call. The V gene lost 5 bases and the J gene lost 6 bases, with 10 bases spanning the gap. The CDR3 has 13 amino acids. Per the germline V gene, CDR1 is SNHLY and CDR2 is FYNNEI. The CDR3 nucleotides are TGTGCCAGCAGTCAGGACGCGCCCGGGGAGCTGTTTTTT. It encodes CASSQDAPGELFF.

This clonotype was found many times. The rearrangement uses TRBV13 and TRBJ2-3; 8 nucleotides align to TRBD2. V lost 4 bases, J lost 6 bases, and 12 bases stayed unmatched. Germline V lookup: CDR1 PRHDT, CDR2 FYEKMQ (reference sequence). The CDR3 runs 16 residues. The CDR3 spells CASSSEGAGAGDTQYF. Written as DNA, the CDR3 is TGTGCCAGCAGCTCGGAAGGAGCGGGGGCAGGGGATACGCAGTATTTT.

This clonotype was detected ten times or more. Written as DNA, the CDR3 is TGTGCCAGCAGTGGGTGGGGACAGGGGAGGGTGGGGCAGTTCTTC. Protein sequence: CASSGWGQGRVGQFF. The chain recombines TRBV12-3 or TRBV12-4 with TRBJ2-1, with 10 nucleotides matching TRBD1. There are 15 residues in the CDR3. The V segment lost 5 bases and the J segment 12 bases; nucleotides outside the gene matches: 13.

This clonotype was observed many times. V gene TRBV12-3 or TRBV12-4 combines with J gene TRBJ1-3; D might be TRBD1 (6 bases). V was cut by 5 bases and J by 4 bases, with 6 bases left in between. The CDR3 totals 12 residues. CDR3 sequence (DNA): TGTGCCAGCAGTCAGGGGGGAAACACCATATATTTT. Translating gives CASSQGGNTIYF.

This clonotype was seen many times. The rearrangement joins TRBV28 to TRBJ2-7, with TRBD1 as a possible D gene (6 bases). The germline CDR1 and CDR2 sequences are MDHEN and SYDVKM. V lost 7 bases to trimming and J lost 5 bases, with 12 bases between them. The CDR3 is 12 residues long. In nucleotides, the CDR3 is TGTGCCAGCATGCGCAGGGGACACGAGCAGTACTTC. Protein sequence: CASMRRGHEQYF.

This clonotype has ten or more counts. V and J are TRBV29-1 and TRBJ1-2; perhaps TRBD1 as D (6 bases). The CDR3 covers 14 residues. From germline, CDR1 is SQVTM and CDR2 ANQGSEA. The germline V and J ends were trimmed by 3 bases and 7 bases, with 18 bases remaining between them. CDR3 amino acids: CSVDGPGEVGGYTF. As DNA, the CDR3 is TGCAGCGTTGATGGGCCAGGGGAAGTAGGTGGCTACACCTTC.

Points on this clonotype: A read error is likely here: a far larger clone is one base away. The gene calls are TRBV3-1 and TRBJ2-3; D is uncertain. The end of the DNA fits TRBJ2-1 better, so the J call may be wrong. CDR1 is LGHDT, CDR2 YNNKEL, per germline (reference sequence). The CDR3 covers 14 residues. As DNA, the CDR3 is TGTGCCAGCAGCCAAGCTGGCGGATCTAATGGGCAGTTCTTC. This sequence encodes CASSQAGGSNGQFF.

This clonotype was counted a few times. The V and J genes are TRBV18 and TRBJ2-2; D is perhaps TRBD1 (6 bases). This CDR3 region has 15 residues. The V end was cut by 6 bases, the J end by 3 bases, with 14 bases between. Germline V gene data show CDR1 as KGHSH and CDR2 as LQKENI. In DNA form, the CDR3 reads TGTGCCAGCTCCCCCAGAGCAGGGGACACCGGGGAGCTGTTTTTT. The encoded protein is CASSPRAGDTGELFF.